The 26 T cell receptor beta chains reported below all come from one sample, sequenced in a study of spatial heterogeneity in lung cancer. The time point here: blood at routine non-recurrence follow-up after resection. TCRdb independently ran MiXCR on the 5' RACE reads; one entry per CDR3 protein. The table has around 25,000 distinct CDR3 sequences, approximately 5.9% seen once. Material: PBMCs, obtained at follow-up. All receptors come from a female donor with early-stage non-small cell lung cancer.

This clonotype was detected many times. The rearrangement links TRBV7-9 to TRBJ2-3; 8 positions agree with TRBD2. Per the germline V gene, CDR1 is SEHNR and CDR2 is FQNEAQ (reference sequence). The CDR3 sequence is 17 residues long. V was clipped by 5 bases and J by 5 bases; unmatched bases: 15. CDR3 residues: CASSPKLASGSRDTQYF. The DNA of the CDR3 is TGTGCCAGCAGCCCAAAATTGGCTAGCGGGTCCCGAGATACGCAGTATTTT.

This clonotype was recorded at least ten times. The chain has TRBV6-5 and TRBJ2-2; D unresolved. CDR1 and CDR2 (germline): MNHEY, SVGAGI. Trimming took off 2 bases at V and 5 bases at J, with 12 bases between the two ends. This CDR3 spans 15 amino acids. The CDR3 DNA is TGTGCCAGCAGTTACAGGGTCACCGGGACCGGGGAGCTGTTTTTT. This encodes CASSYRVTGTGELFF.

This clonotype appeared a few times. The chain uses TRBV5-1 and TRBJ1-5; a weak D match, TRBD1 (5 bases). Germline assignment: CDR1 SGHRS and CDR2 YFSETQ. The ends were cut back, 0 bases at V and 7 bases at J, with 11 bases in the middle. The CDR3 runs 14 residues. CDR3 bases: TGCGCCAGCAGCTTGGGGAGGGGAGACCAGCCCCAGCATTTT. Translated, it gives CASSLGRGDQPQHF. Drawing the rest from reference TRBV5-1 and TRBJ1-5, the complete variable domain is KAGVTQTPRYLIKTRGQQVTLSCSPISGHRSVSWYQQTPGQGLQFLFEYFSETQRNKGNFPGRFSGRQFSNSRSEMNVSTLELGDSALYLCASSLGRGDQPQHFGDGTRLSIL.

At least ten counts were recorded for this clonotype. The V gene is TRBV5-5, the J gene TRBJ2-7; D is unclear. Germline V gene data show CDR1 as SGHKS and CDR2 as YYEKEE (reference sequence). Trimming took off 4 bases at V and 3 bases at J, with 11 bases between the two ends. The CDR3 spans 13 residues. The CDR3 region is CASSLYTVYEQYF. The CDR3 nucleotides are TGTGCCAGCAGCCTATATACAGTCTACGAGCAGTACTTC.

This clonotype has ten or more counts. The chain carries TRBV7-2 and TRBJ2-7; TRBD1 is a possible D gene (5 bases). CDR1 is SGHTA and CDR2 is FQGNSA in the germline V gene. This CDR3 is built from 16 residues. Trimming took 0 bases from V and 0 from J, leaving 12 bases between them. CDR3 bases: TGTGCCAGCAGCTTAGCCTTGACAGTTACCTCCTACGAGCAGTACTTC. It codes for CASSLALTVTSYEQYF. The complete variable domain, with remaining parts taken from reference TRBV7-2 and TRBJ2-7, reads GAGVSQSPSNKVTEKGKDVELRCDPISGHTALYWYRQSLGQGLEFLIYFQGNSAPDKSGLPSDRFSAERTGGSVSTLTIQRTQQEDSAVYLCASSLALTVTSYEQYFGPGTRLTVT.

This clonotype was seen a few times. The CDR3 sequence: CASSFGLTYEQYF. CDR3 sequence (DNA): TGTGCCAGCAGTTTTGGCCTAACCTACGAGCAGTACTTC. The rearrangement uses TRBV12-3 or TRBV12-4 and TRBJ2-7, with D unresolved. The CDR3 totals 13 residues. Trimming stripped 3 bases from V and 2 bases from J, with 8 bases between.

In this sample, this clonotype turned up many times. This chain connects TRBV3-1 to TRBJ2-7, with 7 nucleotides matching TRBD1. This CDR3 is 15 amino acids long. V dropped 6 bases and J dropped 0; count of bases not matched to a gene: 8. Germline assignment: CDR1 LGHDT and CDR2 YNNKEL (reference sequence). DNA of the CDR3: TGTGCCAGCAGTCACGCCGGGACAGACTCCTACGAGCAGTACTTC. Protein: CASSHAGTDSYEQYF.

This clonotype was counted at least ten times. This chain joins TRBV6-6 and TRBJ1-5, with 7 bases matching TRBD1. The V gene end was trimmed by 10 bases and the J gene end by 2 bases; junction bases not matched to a gene: 8. Germline V gene data show CDR1 as MNHNY and CDR2 as SVGAGI (reference sequence). The CDR3 extends over 14 amino acids. The CDR3 is CATQGIIGNQPQHF. In DNA form, the CDR3 reads TGTGCCACACAGGGGATCATAGGCAATCAGCCCCAGCATTTT.

This clonotype was detected many times. The chain carries TRBV12-3 or TRBV12-4 and TRBJ2-1, with D maybe TRBD2 (6 bases). The CDR3 has 14 amino acids. Trimming took 7 bases from V and 12 from J, leaving 22 bases between them. CDR3 region: CASNWGTPEAGQFF. CDR3 nucleotides: TGTGCCAGCAATTGGGGGACTCCCGAGGCGGGGCAGTTCTTC.

This clonotype occurred many times. This chain uses TRBV4-3 with TRBJ2-1; no clear D gene. Germline V gene lookup returns CDR1 LGHNA and CDR2 YSLEER. The length of the CDR3 is 13 residues. V shed 2 bases and J shed 6 bases, with 8 bases lying between them. In DNA form, the CDR3 reads TGCGCCAGCAGCCAATCCTACACCAATGAGCAGTTCTTC. Translated: CASSQSYTNEQFF.

This clonotype was detected many times. The gene calls are TRBV7-6 and TRBJ1-1; D call uncertain. Trimming removed 1 base at V and 5 bases at J, with 11 bases between. This CDR3 contains 14 residues. The germline V gene encodes CDR1 SGHVS and CDR2 FNYEAQ. The CDR3 DNA follows: TGTGCCAGCAGCTTAGGAGGTAGGAGGACTGAAGCTTTCTTT. Its translation: CASSLGGRRTEAFF.

This clonotype was counted ten times or more. The chain joins TRBV7-2 to TRBJ2-3, with TRBD2 identical over 9 bases. V was clipped by 1 base and J by 2 bases; unmatched bases: 7. Germline CDR1 and CDR2: SGHTA and FQGNSA. This CDR3 region has 17 residues. CDR3 protein: CASSLDMLAGLTDTQYF. In DNA form, the CDR3 reads TGTGCCAGCAGCTTAGATATGCTAGCGGGGCTCACAGATACGCAGTATTTT.

This clonotype has a count of ten or more. J is TRBJ2-7 and V is TRBV10-3; unclear D gene. Germline values: CDR1 ENHRY, CDR2 SYGVKD. V lost 2 bases to trimming and J lost 6 bases, with 5 bases between them. The CDR3 runs 11 residues. CDR3: CAISEAFEQYF. DNA of the CDR3: TGTGCCATCAGTGAGGCCTTCGAGCAGTACTTC.

This clonotype showed up many times. This chain links TRBV18 with TRBJ2-6; D gene unclear. The CDR3 sequence is 14 residues long. V lost 2 bases to trimming and J lost 0 bases, with 2 bases between them. From germline, CDR1 is KGHSH and CDR2 LQKENI. The CDR3 spells CASSPDSGANVLTF. The CDR3 region has the DNA TGTGCCAGCTCACCAGACTCTGGGGCCAACGTCCTGACTTTC.

The chain employs TRBV19 and TRBJ1-2; 9 positions match TRBD1. The junction had 8 bases not matched to a gene; V was cut back by 7 bases and J by 8 bases. The CDR3 length is 13 residues. Looked up from germline, CDR1 is LNHDA and CDR2 is SQIVND (reference sequence). The CDR3 sequence is CASTRGQGSGYTF. The CDR3 DNA is TGTGCCAGTACCCGGGGACAGGGTAGCGGCTACACCTTC.

This clonotype was recorded many times. V is TRBV7-2 and J is TRBJ2-1; D might be TRBD1 or TRBD2, each matching 5 bases. Trimming left V 0 bases short and J 2 bases short, with 8 bases between. This CDR3 comprises 15 residues. Per germline, CDR1 SGHTA and CDR2 FQGNSA. The CDR3 loop reads CASSLAGDPYNEQFF. CDR3 in DNA: TGTGCCAGCAGCTTAGCGGGGGACCCCTACAATGAGCAGTTCTTC. Full variable domain (outside the CDR3, taken from reference TRBV7-2 and TRBJ2-1): GAGVSQSPSNKVTEKGKDVELRCDPISGHTALYWYRQSLGQGLEFLIYFQGNSAPDKSGLPSDRFSAERTGGSVSTLTIQRTQQEDSAVYLCASSLAGDPYNEQFFGPGTRLTVL.

This clonotype has at least ten counts. The V gene is TRBV3-1, the J gene TRBJ2-2, with 7 bases aligning to TRBD1. V lost 1 base, J lost 2 bases, and 4 bases stayed unmatched. From germline, CDR1 is LGHDT and CDR2 YNNKEL (reference sequence). CDR3 length: 16 amino acids. The CDR3 region is CASSQGRGGNTGELFF. The CDR3 bases are TGTGCCAGCAGCCAAGGAAGAGGGGGCAACACCGGGGAGCTGTTTTTT.

The CDR3 DNA is TGTGCCAGCAGCTTATCTATTCAAGAGACCCAGTACTTC. The encoded protein is CASSLSIQETQYF. This chain uses TRBV7-2 with TRBJ2-5, with D hard to call. CDR1 is SGHTA, CDR2 FQGNSA, per germline. The CDR3 is 13 residues long. V was shortened by 2 bases and J by 2 bases, with 6 bases between the two germline ends.

The chain recombines TRBV7-9 with TRBJ1-1; D is possibly TRBD1 (6 bases). CDR1 is SEHNR, CDR2 FQNEAQ, per germline (reference sequence). The CDR3 is made up of 16 amino acids. Trimming cost V 2 bases and J 2 bases, with 15 bases left between them. CDR3 in DNA: TGTGCCAGCAGCTTATTGGGACAACTGATAAACACTGAAGCTTTCTTT. Amino acids: CASSLLGQLINTEAFF. Together with reference TRBV7-9 and TRBJ1-1, the CDR3 gives the full variable domain: DTGVSQNPRHKITKRGQNVTFRCDPISEHNRLYWYRQTLGQGPEFLTYFQNEAQLEKSRLLSDRFSAERPKGSFSTLEIQRTEQGDSAMYLCASSLLGQLINTEAFFGQGTRLTVV.

This clonotype was detected ten times or more. The chain employs TRBV2 and TRBJ2-2; D possibly corresponds to TRBD1 (5 bases). V shed 4 bases and J shed 7 bases, with 13 bases lying between them. This CDR3 spans 14 amino acids. In germline, CDR1 is SNHLY, CDR2 FYNNEI. The DNA of the CDR3 is TGTGCCAGCAGTGCAACAGGATTGGGCGGGGAGCTGTTTTTT. The encoded protein is CASSATGLGGELFF.

The chain combines TRBV28 with TRBJ2-3, with a tentative D call TRBD2 (5 bases). Germline CDR1 reads MDHEN; CDR2 reads SYDVKM. The ends were cut back, 7 bases at V and 0 bases at J, with 11 bases in the middle. The CDR3 totals 14 residues. In DNA, the CDR3 is TGTGCCAGCATCTTGGGCGGGAGCACAGATACGCAGTATTTT. Its translation is CASILGGSTDTQYF.

This clonotype was recorded at least ten times. The chain is built from TRBV6-5 and TRBJ1-4; 11 nucleotides line up with TRBD1. CDR3 length: 14 residues. V lost 5 bases and J lost 8; bases outside the gene matches: 4. The germline V gene has CDR1 MNHEY and CDR2 SVGAGI. CDR3 DNA: TGTGCCAGCAGTCAAGGGACAGGGGGGGAAAAACTGTTTTTT. Its translation is CASSQGTGGEKLFF.

At least ten counts were recorded for this clonotype. The chain employs TRBV6-2 or TRBV6-3 and TRBJ2-1, with 11 bases identical to TRBD2. The V gene end was trimmed by 5 bases and the J gene end by 0 bases; junction bases not matched to a gene: 6. This CDR3 region has 17 residues. The germline V gene has CDR1 MNHEY and CDR2 SVGEGT. This chain's CDR3 is CASSTGSGRGSYNEQFF. CDR3 nucleotide sequence: TGTGCCAGCAGTACCGGTAGCGGGAGGGGCTCCTACAATGAGCAGTTCTTC.

The rearrangement uses TRBV28 and TRBJ2-7, with D possibly TRBD2 on 5 matching bases. This CDR3 has 15 residues. CDR1 MDHEN and CDR2 SYDVKM come from the germline V gene. Trimming took 5 bases from V and 5 from J, leaving 19 bases between them. Here the CDR3 reads CASSPVGLANHEQYF. The DNA of the CDR3 is TGTGCCAGCAGTCCGGTCGGGCTAGCTAACCACGAGCAGTACTTC.

There are many counts of this clonotype. The chain couples TRBV5-4 to TRBJ2-1, with TRBD2 matching 9 bases. This CDR3 is 16 amino acids long. Per the germline V gene, CDR1 is SGHNT and CDR2 is YYREEE (reference sequence). With 2 bases clipped from V and 3 bases from J, the junction kept 6 bases outside the gene matches. The CDR3 bases are TGTGCCAGCAGCTTAAGGAGCGGGGGGTTCTACAATGAGCAGTTCTTC. It translates to CASSLRSGGFYNEQFF.

There are many counts of this clonotype. The rearrangement uses TRBV5-8 and TRBJ2-5; 12 positions agree with TRBD2. The J segment lost 2 bases and the V segment lost 4 bases, leaving 21 bases of the junction unmatched. The germline V gene has CDR1 SGHTS and CDR2 YDEGEE. This CDR3 spans 21 amino acids. CDR3 in DNA: TGTGCCAGCAGCCGATCTCACTCCTGGCTAGCGGGAGGGGAGGTACAAGAGACCCAGTACTTC. Translating it yields CASSRSHSWLAGGEVQETQYF. The variable domain in full, completed from reference TRBV5-8 and TRBJ2-5, reads EAGVTQSPTHLIKTRGQQATLRCSPISGHTSVYWYQQALGLGLQFLLWYDEGEERNRGNFPPRFSGRQFPNYSSELNVNALELEDSALYLCASSRSHSWLAGGEVQETQYFGPGTRLLVL.